This T cell receptor beta chain was found in a study of shared clonotypes between healthy human individuals. At the level of the study: Researchers drew samples from two women and three men aged 18 to 49. Points from the study as a whole: Shared clonotypes: approximately 4.5% naive CD4, 3.5% to 4% naive CD8, roughly 2.2% memory CD4, more than 0.3% memory CD8.

CD4+ cells yielded CD45RA+ naive and CD45RA-negative memory subsets. As concerns this clone: Its target is not known.

Authors' processing steps: Filtering differed since immunoSEQ provided only junctions, with no quality scores. Using immunoSEQ multiplex PCR, the repertoire was profiled, and TCRdb retains in-frame clones only, with some absent. The DNA gave D and trimming, while V, J and clone size come from that table. Of hundreds of thousands of clones in the sample, around 96% were seen once. Germline V lookup: CDR1 KGHSH, CDR2 LQKENI. This CDR3 spans 14 amino acids. Trimming left V 5 bases short and J 7 bases short, with 15 bases between. Sequenced material: naive CD4+ T cells sorted from blood. This sample's subset: CD45RA+ positively selected. The J gene is TRBJ1-5, the V gene TRBV18; perhaps TRBD1 as D (5 bases). The receptor comes from a young woman in good health. The CDR3 sequence is CASSLGRGEQPQHF. DNA of the CDR3: TGTGCCAGCTCATTGGGGCGCGGGGAACAGCCCCAGCATTTT.